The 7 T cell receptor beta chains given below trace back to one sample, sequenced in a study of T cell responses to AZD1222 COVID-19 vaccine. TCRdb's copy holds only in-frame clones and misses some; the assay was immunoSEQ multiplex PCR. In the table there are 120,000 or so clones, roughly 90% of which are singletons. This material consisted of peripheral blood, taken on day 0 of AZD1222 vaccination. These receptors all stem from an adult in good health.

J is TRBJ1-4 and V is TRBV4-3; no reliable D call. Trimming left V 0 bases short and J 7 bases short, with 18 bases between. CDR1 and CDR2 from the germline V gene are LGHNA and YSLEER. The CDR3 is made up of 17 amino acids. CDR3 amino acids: CASSQEYRGPRGEKLFF. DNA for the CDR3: TGCGCCAGCAGCCAAGAATATCGCGGCCCTCGGGGTGAAAAACTGTTTTTT.

The DNA of the CDR3 is TGTGCCATCAGCATGATAGTAAACACTGAAGCTTTCTTT. Protein: CAISMIVNTEAFF. This rearrangement joins TRBV10-3 to TRBJ1-1; D gene uncertain. The germline V and J ends were trimmed by 6 bases and 2 bases, with 10 bases remaining between them. The CDR3 length is 13 residues. Germline lookup yields CDR1 ENHRY and CDR2 SYGVKD.

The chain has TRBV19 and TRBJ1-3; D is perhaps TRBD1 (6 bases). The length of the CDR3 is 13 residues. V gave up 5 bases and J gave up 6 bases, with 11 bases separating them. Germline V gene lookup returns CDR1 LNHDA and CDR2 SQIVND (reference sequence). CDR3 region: CASSVDSPNTIYF. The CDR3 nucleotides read TGTGCCAGTAGTGTGGACAGTCCAAACACCATATATTTT. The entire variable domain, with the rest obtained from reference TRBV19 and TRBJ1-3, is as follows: DGGITQSPKYLFRKEGQNVTLSCEQNLNHDAMYWYRQDPGQGLRLIYYSQIVNDFQKGDIAEGYSVSREKKESFPLTVTSAQKNPTAFYLCASSVDSPNTIYFGEGSWLTVV.

In nucleotides, the CDR3 is TGTGCCAGCAGGGCTCCGAACACCGGGGAGCTGTTTTTT. Amino acids: CASRAPNTGELFF. The chain combines TRBV11-2 with TRBJ2-2; D gene unclear. Trimming left V 6 bases short and J 0 bases short, with 5 bases between. This CDR3 has 13 residues. Germline V lookup: CDR1 SGHAT, CDR2 FQNNGV.

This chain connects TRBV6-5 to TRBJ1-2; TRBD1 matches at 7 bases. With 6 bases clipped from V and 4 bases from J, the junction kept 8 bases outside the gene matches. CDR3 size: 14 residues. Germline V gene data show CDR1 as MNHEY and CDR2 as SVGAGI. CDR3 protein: CASRTTGSGYGYTF. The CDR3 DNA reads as TGTGCCAGCAGAACGACAGGGTCTGGCTATGGCTACACCTTC.

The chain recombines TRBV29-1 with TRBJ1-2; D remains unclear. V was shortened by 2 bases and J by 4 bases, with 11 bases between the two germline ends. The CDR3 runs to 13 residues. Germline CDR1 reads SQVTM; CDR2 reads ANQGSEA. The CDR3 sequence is CSVERVLGYGYTF. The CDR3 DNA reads TGCAGCGTTGAAAGGGTGTTGGGCTATGGCTACACCTTC.

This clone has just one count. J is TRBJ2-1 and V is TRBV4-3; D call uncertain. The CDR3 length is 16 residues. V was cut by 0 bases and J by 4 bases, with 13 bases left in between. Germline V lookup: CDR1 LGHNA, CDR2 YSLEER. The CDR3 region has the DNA TGCGCCAGCAGCCAAGACCTTTGGCGGCCATACAATGAGCAGTTCTTC. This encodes CASSQDLWRPYNEQFF.